Listed below are T cell receptor beta chains from one sample, sequenced in a study of blood T cell repertoires in COVID-19. Sequenced by immunoSEQ multiplex PCR; TCRdb stores in-frame clones only, minus some. The data contain roughly 430,000 clones, about 88% of them seen just once; the ten biggest clones take up around 1.5%. The sequenced sample consisted of PBMCs or T cells enriched from blood (not recorded which). The source is a woman in her late teens or twenties who had been exposed to COVID-19. The CDR3 runs from the conserved cysteine through the conserved F or W. D genes are given only for firm matches. For some rows the clone size is stated as once, few or many, or as a class when expanded; others skip it.

abundance: -; v_gene: TRBV6-5; j_gene: TRBJ1-2; d_gene: -; CDR3nt: TGTGCCAGCACCCCAAGGGGGACTAAAAGCTATGGCTACACCTTC; CDR3aa: CASTPRGTKSYGYTF
abundance: -; v_gene: TRBV3-1/TRBV3-2; j_gene: TRBJ1-1; d_gene: -; CDR3nt: TGTGCCAGCAGCCAAGATGTGACAGTGAACACTGAAGCTTTCTTT; CDR3aa: CASSQDVTVNTEAFF
abundance: -; v_gene: TRBV5-1; j_gene: TRBJ2-3; d_gene: -; CDR3nt: TGCGCCAGCAGCTCCGGTCCGGCGGGTCAAGATACGCAGTATTTT; CDR3aa: CASSSGPAGQDTQYF
abundance: -; v_gene: TRBV11-2; j_gene: TRBJ1-2; d_gene: -; CDR3nt: TGTGCCAGCAGCTTCGCCCCTGCGGGGGTTAACTATGGCTACACCTTC; CDR3aa: CASSFAPAGVNYGYTF
abundance: -; v_gene: TRBV2; j_gene: TRBJ2-2; d_gene: TRBD1; CDR3nt: TGTGCCAGCAGTGCAAGGACAGGGCCCGGGGAGCTGTTTTTT; CDR3aa: CASSARTGPGELFF
abundance: -; v_gene: TRBV5-4; j_gene: TRBJ2-3; d_gene: -; CDR3nt: TGTGCCAGCAGCTTGACCACAGAGACAGATACGCAGTATTTT; CDR3aa: CASSLTTETDTQYF
abundance: -; v_gene: TRBV28; j_gene: TRBJ2-7; d_gene: TRBD2; CDR3nt: TGTGCCAGCAGTCTGACTAGCGGGGGGCCGCTGGACTACGAGCAGTACTTC; CDR3aa: CASSLTSGGPLDYEQYF
abundance: -; v_gene: TRBV10-3; j_gene: TRBJ2-1; d_gene: -; CDR3nt: TGTGCCATCAGTGAGTCTGGCTTGGGGCTGGGGAATGAGCAGTTCTTC; CDR3aa: CAISESGLGLGNEQFF
abundance: -; v_gene: TRBV28; j_gene: TRBJ1-6; d_gene: TRBD1; CDR3nt: TGTGCCAGCAGTTTTGGGACAGGAGGCTCCTATAATTCACCCCTCCACTTT; CDR3aa: CASSFGTGGSYNSPLHF
abundance: -; v_gene: TRBV28; j_gene: TRBJ2-7; d_gene: TRBD1; CDR3nt: TGTGCCAGCAGTTCGTCGCTTAGCCGGGACAGGACCTACGAGCAGTACTTC; CDR3aa: CASSSSLSRDRTYEQYF
abundance: -; v_gene: TRBV4-1; j_gene: TRBJ2-5; d_gene: -; CDR3nt: TGCGCCAGCAGCTCCCGGGACGCGGGGTTAGAGACCCAGTACTTC; CDR3aa: CASSSRDAGLETQYF
abundance: -; v_gene: TRBV5-1; j_gene: TRBJ2-2; d_gene: TRBD1; CDR3nt: TGCGCCAGCAGCGGAACGGGACAGGGTTTCACCGGGGAGCTGTTTTTT; CDR3aa: CASSGTGQGFTGELFF
abundance: -; v_gene: TRBV18; j_gene: TRBJ1-5; d_gene: -; CDR3nt: TGTGCCAGCTCACCAATGACAGGTAACAATCAGCCCCAGCATTTT; CDR3aa: CASSPMTGNNQPQHF
abundance: -; v_gene: TRBV30; j_gene: TRBJ1-5; d_gene: TRBD1; CDR3nt: TGTGCCTGGAGCATCCAGGGGGGAGAGCAGCCCCAGCATTTT; CDR3aa: CAWSIQGGEQPQHF
abundance: -; v_gene: TRBV5-4; j_gene: TRBJ2-7; d_gene: -; CDR3nt: TGTGCCAGCAGCGATGGGTGGGGGGTACTGTACGAGCAGTACTTC; CDR3aa: CASSDGWGVLYEQYF
abundance: -; v_gene: TRBV6-5; j_gene: TRBJ2-3; d_gene: -; CDR3nt: TGTGCCAGCAGTTACGGAGGGACCCCAAATACGCAGTATTTT; CDR3aa: CASSYGGTPNTQYF
abundance: -; v_gene: TRBV7-2; j_gene: TRBJ1-4; d_gene: -; CDR3nt: TGTGCCAGCAGCTTACACGGCGGTAATGAAAAACTGTTTTTT; CDR3aa: CASSLHGGNEKLFF
abundance: -; v_gene: TRBV7-2; j_gene: TRBJ2-1; d_gene: -; CDR3nt: TGTGCCAGCAGCTTAGATGGTTCGGGAGTGTTTGATGAGCAGTTCTTC; CDR3aa: CASSLDGSGVFDEQFF
abundance: -; v_gene: TRBV5-1; j_gene: TRBJ1-2; d_gene: TRBD1; CDR3nt: TGCGCCAGCAGCTTGACAGGGGGATCATATGGCTACACCTTC; CDR3aa: CASSLTGGSYGYTF
abundance: -; v_gene: TRBV18; j_gene: TRBJ1-2; d_gene: -; CDR3nt: TGTGCCAGCTCACCAGGACAGGGCTACACCTTC; CDR3aa: CASSPGQGYTF
abundance: -; v_gene: TRBV5-5; j_gene: TRBJ2-7; d_gene: -; CDR3nt: TGTGCCAGCAGCTTGAACGGTAACTACGAGCAGTACTTC; CDR3aa: CASSLNGNYEQYF
abundance: -; v_gene: TRBV3-1/TRBV3-2; j_gene: TRBJ1-4; d_gene: -; CDR3nt: TGTGCCAGCAGCCTCCGACTGGCAACTAATGAAAAACTGTTTTTT; CDR3aa: CASSLRLATNEKLFF
abundance: -; v_gene: TRBV7-9; j_gene: TRBJ1-1; d_gene: -; CDR3nt: TGTGCCAGCAGCTATTACTCACAGGACAACACTGAAGCTTTCTTT; CDR3aa: CASSYYSQDNTEAFF
abundance: -; v_gene: TRBV3-1/TRBV3-2; j_gene: TRBJ2-2; d_gene: TRBD2; CDR3nt: TGTGCCAGCAGCCCTCGTGGGACTAGCGGGAGTACCGGGGAGCTGTTTTTT; CDR3aa: CASSPRGTSGSTGELFF
abundance: -; v_gene: TRBV6-2/TRBV6-3; j_gene: TRBJ2-2; d_gene: TRBD1; CDR3nt: TGTGCCAGCAGTACCTATCGACAGGGGGCCGGGGAGCTGTTTTTT; CDR3aa: CASSTYRQGAGELFF
abundance: -; v_gene: TRBV7-2; j_gene: TRBJ1-4; d_gene: -; CDR3nt: TGTGCCAGCAGCTTAGCACGGACACAAACTGAAAAACTGTTTTTT; CDR3aa: CASSLARTQTEKLFF
abundance: -; v_gene: TRBV6-2/TRBV6-3; j_gene: TRBJ1-1; d_gene: TRBD1; CDR3nt: TGTGCCAGCAGTGGGGACAGGGGGCAAGGTGAAGCTTTCTTT; CDR3aa: CASSGDRGQGEAFF
abundance: once; v_gene: TRBV10-3; j_gene: TRBJ2-3; d_gene: TRBD2; CDR3nt: TGTGCCATCAGTGAGAGACTAGCGGGAGCAGATACGCAGTATTTT; CDR3aa: CAISERLAGADTQYF
abundance: -; v_gene: TRBV19; j_gene: TRBJ2-3; d_gene: -; CDR3nt: TGTGCCAGTAGTATATCGGATACGCAGTATTTT; CDR3aa: CASSISDTQYF
abundance: -; v_gene: TRBV19; j_gene: TRBJ1-1; d_gene: -; CDR3nt: TGTGCCAGTAGTAGGCAGGGTGAAGCTTTCTTT; CDR3aa: CASSRQGEAFF
abundance: -; v_gene: TRBV5-1; j_gene: TRBJ2-2; d_gene: -; CDR3nt: TGCGCCAGCAGCTTGTACGGTAACAGTGGGGAGCTGTTTTTT; CDR3aa: CASSLYGNSGELFF
abundance: -; v_gene: TRBV6-5; j_gene: TRBJ2-7; d_gene: -; CDR3nt: TGTGCCAGCAGTTACCAGAACTCCGGGAAGTTAAGTCAGTACTTC; CDR3aa: CASSYQNSGKLSQYF
abundance: few; v_gene: TRBV5-6; j_gene: TRBJ2-7; d_gene: -; CDR3nt: TGTGCCAGCAGCTTGACAGGGATCCGCTACGAGCAGTACTTC; CDR3aa: CASSLTGIRYEQYF
abundance: -; v_gene: TRBV7-2; j_gene: TRBJ2-3; d_gene: TRBD2; CDR3nt: TGTGCCAGCAGCTTCGGGGGGGATAAGGTCTCAGATACGCAGTATTTT; CDR3aa: CASSFGGDKVSDTQYF
abundance: -; v_gene: TRBV12-5; j_gene: TRBJ1-2; d_gene: -; CDR3nt: TGTGCTAGTGACCCTCCCCCGGCGACAAGCTATGGCTACACCTTC; CDR3aa: CASDPPPATSYGYTF
abundance: once; v_gene: TRBV30; j_gene: TRBJ2-7; d_gene: TRBD1; CDR3nt: TGTGCCTGGGGCGGACAGGGGCCCTCCTACGAGCAGTACTTC; CDR3aa: CAWGGQGPSYEQYF
abundance: -; v_gene: TRBV4-1; j_gene: TRBJ1-1; d_gene: TRBD1; CDR3nt: TGCGCCAGCAGCCACGGACAGGGGAGCACTGAAGCTTTCTTT; CDR3aa: CASSHGQGSTEAFF
abundance: -; v_gene: TRBV2; j_gene: TRBJ1-4; d_gene: -; CDR3nt: TGTGCCAGCAGTGTTATAGTAGCAAAACTGTTTTTT; CDR3aa: CASSVIVAKLFF
abundance: once; v_gene: TRBV20-1; j_gene: TRBJ1-4; d_gene: -; CDR3nt: TGCAGTGCTAGTTCCGGGGGGGGAACTAATGAAAAACTGTTTTTT; CDR3aa: CSASSGGGTNEKLFF